This is a list of T cell receptor beta chains from one sample in a study of blood T cell repertoires in COVID-19. Here immunoSEQ multiplex PCR was the method, and the copy in TCRdb shows in-frame clones only, minus some. The sample shows approximately 90,000 clones, roughly 78% of them seen only once. The specimen sequenced was peripheral blood. The receptors originated from a woman over 75 with acute or convalescent COVID-19. CDR3s include the opening cysteine and the closing phenylalanine or tryptophan. The D gene is left open where the match is weak. Not every row has a clone size; where given, it reads once, few, many or a size class.

D	J	size	V	DNA	CDR3
.	TRBJ2-1	.	TRBV7-2	TGTGCCAGCAGCCCGGACAGAGTATCCTACAATGAGCAGTTCTTC	CASSPDRVSYNEQFF
TRBD1	TRBJ1-2	.	TRBV27	TGTGCCAGCAGAAACCTACAGGGGTACAACTATGGCTACACCTTC	CASRNLQGYNYGYTF
.	TRBJ1-5	.	TRBV28	TGTGCCAGCAGTTTGACAGGCAATCAGCCCCAGCATTTT	CASSLTGNQPQHF
TRBD2	TRBJ2-7	.	TRBV15	TGTGCCACCAGCAGAGGGGGACTAGCCGGGGGAGTGGATTACGAGCAGTACTTC	CATSRGGLAGGVDYEQYF
.	TRBJ2-3	few	TRBV2	TGTGCCAGCAGTGAAGTCTCAGATACGCAGTATTTT	CASSEVSDTQYF
TRBD1	TRBJ2-3	.	TRBV15	TGTGCCACCAGCAGAGATGTAACAGGGGGCATTGATACGCAGTATTTT	CATSRDVTGGIDTQYF
TRBD1	TRBJ1-5	once	TRBV7-8	TGTGCCAGCAGCTTAGTGTCGCAGGGGGGTCAGCCCCAGCATTTT	CASSLVSQGGQPQHF
TRBD2	TRBJ2-3	once	TRBV2	TGTGCCAGCAGTTACGATCAGCGACTAGCGCTAGATACAGATACGCAGTATTTT	CASSYDQRLALDTDTQYF
.	TRBJ1-1	.	TRBV19	TGTGCCAGCCGTTCTCCAGGATTGAACACTGAAGCTTTCTTT	CASRSPGLNTEAFF
.	TRBJ1-2	few	TRBV4-3	TGCGCCAGCAGCCAAGAGGCCAGGACATACTATGGCTACACCTTC	CASSQEARTYYGYTF
.	TRBJ2-3	.	TRBV9	TGTGCCAGCAGCGTAGCTATGTTCGGCGGGGTAAGCACAGATACGCAGTATTTT	CASSVAMFGGVSTDTQYF
.	TRBJ1-2	many	TRBV27	TGTGCCAGCAGACCGACTAACGGCTACACCTTC	CASRPTNGYTF
.	TRBJ1-6	.	TRBV15	TGTGCCTTACGGCAGGACAGAGATTCACCCCTCCACTTT	CALRQDRDSPLHF
TRBD2	TRBJ2-3	.	TRBV7-2	TGTGCCAGCAGCCCACCTAGCGGGGGCACAGATACGCAGTATTTT	CASSPPSGGTDTQYF